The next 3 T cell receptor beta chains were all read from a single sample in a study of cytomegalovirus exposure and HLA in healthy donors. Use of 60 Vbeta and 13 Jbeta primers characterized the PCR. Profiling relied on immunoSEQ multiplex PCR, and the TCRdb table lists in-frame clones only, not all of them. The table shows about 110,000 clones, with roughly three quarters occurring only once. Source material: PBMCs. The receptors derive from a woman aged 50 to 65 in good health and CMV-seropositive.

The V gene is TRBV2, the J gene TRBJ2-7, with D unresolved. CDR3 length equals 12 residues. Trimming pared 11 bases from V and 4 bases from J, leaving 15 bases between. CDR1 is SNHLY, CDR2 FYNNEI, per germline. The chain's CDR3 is CASQDPGYEQYF. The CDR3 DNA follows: TGTGCCTCGCAGGATCCAGGATACGAGCAGTACTTC. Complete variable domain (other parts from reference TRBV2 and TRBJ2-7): EPEVTQTPSHQVTQMGQEVILRCVPISNHLYFYWYRQILGQKVEFLVSFYNNEISEKSEIFDDQFSVERPDGSNFTLKIRSTKLEDSAMYFCASQDPGYEQYFGPGTRLTVT.

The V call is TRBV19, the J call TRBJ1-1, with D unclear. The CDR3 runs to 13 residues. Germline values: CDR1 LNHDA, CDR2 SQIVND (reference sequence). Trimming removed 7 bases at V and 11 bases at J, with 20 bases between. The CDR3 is CASTQPPSSGAFF. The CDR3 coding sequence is TGTGCCAGTACCCAACCCCCCTCCTCGGGGGCTTTCTTT.

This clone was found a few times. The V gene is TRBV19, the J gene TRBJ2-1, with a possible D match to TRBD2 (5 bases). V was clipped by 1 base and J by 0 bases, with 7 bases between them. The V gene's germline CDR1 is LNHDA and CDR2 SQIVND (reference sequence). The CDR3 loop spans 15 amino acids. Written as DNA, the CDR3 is TGTGCCAGTAGTATAGGGAGGAGCTCCTACAATGAGCAGTTCTTC. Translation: CASSIGRSSYNEQFF.